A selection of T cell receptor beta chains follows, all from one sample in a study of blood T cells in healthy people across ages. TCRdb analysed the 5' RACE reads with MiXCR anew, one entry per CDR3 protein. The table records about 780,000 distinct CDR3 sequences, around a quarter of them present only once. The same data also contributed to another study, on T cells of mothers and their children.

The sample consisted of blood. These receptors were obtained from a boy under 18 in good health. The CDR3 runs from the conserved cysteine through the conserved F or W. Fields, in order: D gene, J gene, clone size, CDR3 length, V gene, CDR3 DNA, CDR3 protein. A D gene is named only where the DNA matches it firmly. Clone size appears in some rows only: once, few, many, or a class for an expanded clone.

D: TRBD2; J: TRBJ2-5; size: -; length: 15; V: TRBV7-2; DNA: TGTGCCAGCAGCCCGCAAGCGGGGGCGGGAGAGACCCAGTACTTC; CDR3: CASSPQAGAGETQYF
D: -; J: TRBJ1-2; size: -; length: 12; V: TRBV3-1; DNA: TGTGCCAGCAGCCAACTTGCTTATGGCTACACCTTC; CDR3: CASSQLAYGYTF
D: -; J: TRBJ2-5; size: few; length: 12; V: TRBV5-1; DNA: TGCGCCAGCAGCTTGGACGCGGAGACCCAGTACTTC; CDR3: CASSLDAETQYF
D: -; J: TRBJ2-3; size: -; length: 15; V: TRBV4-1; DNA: TGCGCCAGCAGCCAAGAGCCAGCTAGCACAGATACGCAGTATTTT; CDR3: CASSQEPASTDTQYF
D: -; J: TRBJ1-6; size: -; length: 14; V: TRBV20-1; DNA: TGCAGTGCTAGAGATAGGCCAGCACGAGAGCCCCTCCACTTT; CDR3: CSARDRPAREPLHF
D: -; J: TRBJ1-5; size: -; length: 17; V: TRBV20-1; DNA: TGCAGTGCTAGGGCCGTCGACGGAGTAATTAGCAATCAGCCCCAGCATTTT; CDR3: CSARAVDGVISNQPQHF
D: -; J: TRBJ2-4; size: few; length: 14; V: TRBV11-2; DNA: TGTGCCAGCAGCTTACATTCGGGGAATTACATTCAGTACTTC; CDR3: CASSLHSGNYIQYF
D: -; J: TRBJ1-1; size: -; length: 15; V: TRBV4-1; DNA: TGCGCCAGCAGCTACCCCAGGGCGAAGAACACTGAAGCTTTCTTT; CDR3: CASSYPRAKNTEAFF
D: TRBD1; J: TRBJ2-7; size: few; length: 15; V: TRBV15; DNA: TGTGCCACCAGCAGAGATCTAACAGGGGGGAAGGAGCAGTACTTC; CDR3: CATSRDLTGGKEQYF
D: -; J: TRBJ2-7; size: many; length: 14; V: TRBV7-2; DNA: TGTGCCAGCAGCTTAGTGGAGGGGCAAGGGGAGCAGTACTTC; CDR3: CASSLVEGQGEQYF
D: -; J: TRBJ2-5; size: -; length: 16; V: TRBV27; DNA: TGTGCCAGCAGTTTCGTCCCACAGGGAGCCCAAGAGACCCAGTACTTC; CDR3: CASSFVPQGAQETQYF
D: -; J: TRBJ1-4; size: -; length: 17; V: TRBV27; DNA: TGTGCCAGCAGCTTGTGGCGGGGAACCGCAACTAATGAAAAACTGTTTTTT; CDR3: CASSLWRGTATNEKLFF
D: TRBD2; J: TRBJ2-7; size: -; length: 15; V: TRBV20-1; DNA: TGCAGTGCTAGAGAGGTAGCGGGGAGCTCCTACGAGCAGTACTTC; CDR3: CSAREVAGSSYEQYF
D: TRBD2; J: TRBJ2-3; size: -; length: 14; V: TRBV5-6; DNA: TGTGCCAGCAGCACCCCTAGCGGGGGTCTTGCGCAGTATTTT; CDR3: CASSTPSGGLAQYF